A selection of T cell receptor beta chains follows, all from one sample in a study of cytomegalovirus exposure and HLA in healthy donors. Clones were sequenced by immunoSEQ multiplex PCR, and TCRdb holds only the in-frame ones, with some missing. Among some 87,000 clones listed, nearly 70% were seen once. Sequencing used PBMCs. These TCRs come from a woman between 50 and 59 years old in good health and CMV-seropositive. CDR3s include the opening cysteine and the closing phenylalanine or tryptophan. D genes are given only for firm matches. The size of a clone is reported for some rows only, either as once, few or many, or as a class for expanded clones.

d_call,v_call,j_call,clone_size,cdr3_nt,cdr3_aa
TRBD1,TRBV27,TRBJ1-1,NA,TGTGCCAGCAAACTTCCGGGACAGGGGGGATTAGCTTTCTTT,CASKLPGQGGLAFF
TRBD2,TRBV28,TRBJ2-5,once,TGTGCCAGCAGTCCTCCGGGACTAGCGGCCCCGGGGACCCAGTACTTC,CASSPPGLAAPGTQYF
NA,TRBV9,TRBJ2-3,NA,TGTGCCAGCAGCGTAGGACGCGGGATAGGGACAGATACGCAGTATTTT,CASSVGRGIGTDTQYF
NA,TRBV13,TRBJ1-1,NA,TGTGCCAGCAGCTTATTGGTAGCCAACACTGAAGCTTTCTTT,CASSLLVANTEAFF
NA,TRBV4-3,TRBJ2-3,few,TGCGCCAGCAGCCGCGACTCCGTCGGAACCACAGATACGCAGTATTTT,CASSRDSVGTTDTQYF
NA,TRBV30,TRBJ1-1,once,TGTGCCTGGATTCCCTTTTGGACAGAGACGAACACTGAAGCTTTCTTT,CAWIPFWTETNTEAFF
NA,TRBV7-2,TRBJ2-7,NA,TGTGCCAGCAGCTCCTCCTTTGCCTACGAGCAGTACTTC,CASSSSFAYEQYF
NA,TRBV28,TRBJ2-2,NA,TGTGCCAGCAGCTTCACCGGGACACCAGAGCTGTTTTTT,CASSFTGTPELFF
NA,TRBV30,TRBJ2-2,NA,TGTGCCTGGGGCAGGATGGCGAACACCGGGGAGCTGTTTTTT,CAWGRMANTGELFF
TRBD2,TRBV28,TRBJ2-3,few,TGTGCCAGCAGTCCTCCTTTAGCGGGGCGAGTTAGCACAGATACGCAGTATTTT,CASSPPLAGRVSTDTQYF
NA,TRBV9,TRBJ2-2,NA,TGTGCCAGCAGCACACAGGGTGGGGACGGCGGGGAGCTGTTTTTT,CASSTQGGDGGELFF
NA,TRBV27,TRBJ2-7,NA,TGTGCCAGCAGTTTAGGGTCAGGGGCCTACGAGCAGTACTTC,CASSLGSGAYEQYF
NA,TRBV10-3,TRBJ1-5,NA,TGTGCCATCAGTGAGGGACAAGATAGCAATCAGCCCCAGCATTTT,CAISEGQDSNQPQHF
TRBD1,TRBV15,TRBJ2-7,few,TGTGCCACCAGCAGAGGTCGTTTTTCGGGACAGGTGACCTACGAGCAGTACTTC,CATSRGRFSGQVTYEQYF
NA,TRBV28,TRBJ2-2,NA,TGTGCCAGCAAGTGGGGGAGGAGGCTCACCGGGGAGCTGTTTTTT,CASKWGRRLTGELFF
NA,TRBV5-8,TRBJ2-5,few,TGTGCCAGCAGCTTTCAGGGTTTGGAGACCCAGTACTTC,CASSFQGLETQYF
NA,TRBV5-5,TRBJ2-7,few,TGTGCCAGCAGCTTGACTAGGGACTTACTGTACTACGAGCAGTACTTC,CASSLTRDLLYYEQYF
TRBD1,TRBV5-1,TRBJ1-5,NA,TGCGCCAGCAGCTTGGACCGGACAGGGCATCAGCCCCAGCATTTT,CASSLDRTGHQPQHF
NA,TRBV5-1,TRBJ1-6,NA,TGCGCCAGCAGCTTGGAAGGGACGGGAGTGGGAACCCTCCACTTT,CASSLEGTGVGTLHF
TRBD1,TRBV18,TRBJ2-2,NA,TGTGCCAGCTCACCAAGGGGGCAGGACACCGGGGAGCTGTTTTTT,CASSPRGQDTGELFF